This TCR beta chain was profiled in a study of blood T cell repertoires in COVID-19. Overall study context: COVID-19 samples from acute and convalescent phases originated in the United States, Italy and Spain. Sources were T cells, B-cell-depleted T cells, or PBMCs; the material itself was cDNA or gDNA.

V was trimmed by 4 bases and J by 4 bases, leaving 18 bases between them. The V gene's germline CDR1 is ENHRY and CDR2 SYGVKD. The CDR3 totals 16 residues. Under the authors' procedure: Estimated nucleated cell counts came from reference gene primer amplification. This table comes from immunoSEQ multiplex PCR, and its TCRdb copy is limited to in-frame clones, with some not included. D and trimming come from the DNA, and the V and J calls and clone size come from that table. The table lists roughly 200,000 clones, about 88% of them singletons. The Seattle patients joined while their infection was active and were tracked longitudinally afterward.

The sequencing sample was made of peripheral blood. The rearrangement joins TRBV10-3 to TRBJ2-3; D might be TRBD2 (5 bases). This TCR was recovered from a woman between 45 and 65 years old with COVID-19, enrolled during active disease. DNA for the CDR3: TGTGCCATCAGTGTTCTTGTCGGAGGCAGCCCAGATACGCAGTATTTT. Translation: CAISVLVGGSPDTQYF.